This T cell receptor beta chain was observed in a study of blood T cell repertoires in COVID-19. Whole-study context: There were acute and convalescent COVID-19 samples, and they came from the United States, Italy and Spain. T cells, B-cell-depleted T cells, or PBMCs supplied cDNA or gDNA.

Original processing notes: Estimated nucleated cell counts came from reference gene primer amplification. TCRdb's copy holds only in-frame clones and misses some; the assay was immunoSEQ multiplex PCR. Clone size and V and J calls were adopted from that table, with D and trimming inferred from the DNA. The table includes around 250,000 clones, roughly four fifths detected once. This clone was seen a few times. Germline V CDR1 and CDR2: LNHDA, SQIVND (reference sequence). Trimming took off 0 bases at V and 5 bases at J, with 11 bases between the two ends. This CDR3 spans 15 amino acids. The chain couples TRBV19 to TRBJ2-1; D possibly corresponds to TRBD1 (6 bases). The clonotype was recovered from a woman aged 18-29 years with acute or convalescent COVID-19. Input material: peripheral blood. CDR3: CASSIDAAGDNEQFF. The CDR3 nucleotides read TGTGCCAGTAGTATAGATGCGGCAGGGGACAATGAGCAGTTCTTC.